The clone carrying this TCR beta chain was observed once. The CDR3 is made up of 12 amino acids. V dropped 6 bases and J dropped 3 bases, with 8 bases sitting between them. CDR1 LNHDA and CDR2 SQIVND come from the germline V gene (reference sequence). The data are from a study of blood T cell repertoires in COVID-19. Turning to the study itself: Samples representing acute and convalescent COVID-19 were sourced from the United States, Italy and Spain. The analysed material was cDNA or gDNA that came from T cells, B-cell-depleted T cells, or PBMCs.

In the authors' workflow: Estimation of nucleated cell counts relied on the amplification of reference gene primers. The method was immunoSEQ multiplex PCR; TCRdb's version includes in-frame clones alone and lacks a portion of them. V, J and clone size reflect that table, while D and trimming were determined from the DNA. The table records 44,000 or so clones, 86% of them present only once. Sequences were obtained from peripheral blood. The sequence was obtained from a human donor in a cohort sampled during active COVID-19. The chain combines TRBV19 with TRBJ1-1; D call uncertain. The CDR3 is CASRQTYTEAFF. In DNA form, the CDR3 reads TGTGCCAGTAGGCAGACTTACACTGAAGCTTTCTTT.